This T cell receptor (beta chain) was retrieved from a study of chemoradiotherapy in HPV16-positive cancers. Repeated repertoire sampling spanned the course of chemoradiotherapy. Assay used: immunoSEQ multiplex PCR; TCRdb lists only in-frame clones, some missing. The sample lists roughly 16,000 clones; 90% to 95% were seen once. CDR3 length equals 13 residues. The V end lost 4 bases, the J end lost 0 bases, and 9 bases lay between the germline ends. The germline CDR1 and CDR2 sequences are GTSNPN and SVGIG (reference sequence). The TCR sequence derives from a human donor with HPV-associated anogenital cancer. J is TRBJ1-1 and V is TRBV30; the D gene is possibly TRBD1 (5 bases). The sequenced sample was blood, obtained from a patient who underwent chemoradiotherapy. The CDR3 region is CAWTKGLNTEAFF. The CDR3 nucleotides are TGTGCCTGGACAAAGGGGCTGAACACTGAAGCTTTCTTT.